The T cell receptor beta chain under discussion was sequenced for a study of T cell repertoires in cytomegalovirus infection. On the study more broadly: Both recently identified HLA-C-restricted and well-studied HLA-B-restricted CMV epitopes were used in the study. Both a matching HLA type and CMV infection were indicated by public TCR beta signatures. Overall study findings and caveats: Ex vivo responses were dominated by HLA-C-restricted CMV-specific TCR beta clonotypes. The cumulative frequency of public TCR beta families identified carriers of CMV plus the relevant HLA.

The CDR3 is 14 residues long. Looked up from germline, CDR1 is SGHTA and CDR2 is FQGNSA. V shed 1 base and J shed 3 bases, with 9 bases lying between them. Concerning this clonotype itself: Antigen unknown.

TCRdb re-analysed the reads in MiXCR, keeping a single row per CDR3 protein. The table includes hundreds of thousands of distinct CDR3 sequences, approximately 33% detected once. The chain employs TRBV7-2 and TRBJ2-5; TRBD1 might be the D (5 bases). The source is a human donor in good health (CMV status not recorded). Some clones in this sample may be carry-over from other donors' samples. The material was cultured CD8+ T cells from PBMCs, obtained from culture after CMV antigen stimulation. CDR3 loop: CASSLETREETQYF. The CDR3 DNA reads TGTGCCAGCAGCTTAGAGACCAGGGAAGAGACCCAGTACTTC.